The rows below give T cell receptor beta chains drawn from one sample of a study of PD-L1 blockade in urothelial cancer. Libraries were prepared by immunoSEQ multiplex PCR; TCRdb keeps only in-frame clonotypes and omits some of them. In the table there are tens of thousands of clones, about 90% of which are singletons. The input for sequencing was PBMCs, taken around atezolizumab (anti-PD-L1) treatment. These receptors were collected from a man between 60 and 70 years old with urothelial cancer. Each CDR3 is given with its conserved first and last residue. The order of the fields is V gene, J gene, clone size, D gene, CDR3 protein, CDR3 DNA. A D gene is named only where the DNA matches it firmly. Size is stated for part of the rows, as once, few or many counts, or as a class when the clone is expanded.

>TRBV7-2|TRBJ2-3|.|TRBD2
CASSPQTGRVTDTQYF
TGTGCCAGCAGCCCCCAGACGGGGAGGGTCACAGATACGCAGTATTTT
>TRBV5-1|TRBJ1-4|.|TRBD1
CASSVDRVGEKLFF
TGCGCCAGCAGCGTGGACAGGGTGGGCGAAAAACTGTTTTTT
>TRBV7-3|TRBJ1-1|.|.
CASSLRSLGTAEGTEAFF
TGTGCCAGCAGCTTAAGATCCCTAGGGACTGCCGAGGGCACTGAAGCTTTCTTT
>TRBV10-3|TRBJ1-1|.|TRBD1
CAIGLTGETEAFF
TGTGCCATAGGATTAACAGGGGAAACTGAAGCTTTCTTT
>TRBV6-1|TRBJ1-4|.|.
CASSEVGGGGTNEKLFF
TGTGCCAGCAGTGAAGTGGGGGGTGGGGGAACTAATGAAAAACTGTTTTTT
>TRBV6-1|TRBJ1-1|.|TRBD1
CASMDRGFSNTEAFF
TGTGCCAGCATGGACAGGGGGTTTTCGAACACTGAAGCTTTCTTT
>TRBV4-1|TRBJ2-5|.|TRBD2
CASSQDRGGSGGETQYF
TGCGCCAGCAGCCAAGATCGGGGAGGGTCCGGGGGGGAGACCCAGTACTTC
>TRBV5-5|TRBJ2-7|.|.
CASSVVYRVYEQYF
TGTGCCAGCAGCGTTGTATACAGGGTTTACGAGCAGTACTTC
>TRBV19|TRBJ2-2|.|TRBD2
CASSIGSSGNTGELFF
TGTGCCAGTAGTATAGGATCTAGCGGTAACACCGGGGAGCTGTTTTTT
>TRBV7-9|TRBJ1-1|.|TRBD1
CASSLEDRGTEAFF
TGTGCCAGCAGCTTAGAGGACAGGGGCACTGAAGCTTTCTTT
>TRBV19|TRBJ1-5|.|.
CASRVADFFNQPQHF
TGTGCCAGTAGGGTGGCAGATTTTTTCAATCAGCCCCAGCATTTT
>TRBV7-9|TRBJ2-4|once|.
CASSQTGVLAKNIQYF
TGTGCCAGCAGCCAGACAGGTGTGCTAGCCAAAAACATTCAGTACTTC
>TRBV28|TRBJ2-5|.|TRBD1
CASPGVQGADLETQYF
TGTGCCAGCCCCGGAGTCCAGGGGGCTGATTTAGAGACCCAGTACTTC
>TRBV10-1|TRBJ2-3|.|.
CASSEWSYTDTQYF
TGCGCCAGCAGTGAGTGGTCCTACACAGATACGCAGTATTTT
>TRBV7-2|TRBJ2-3|.|.
CASSSGVSTDTQYF
TGTGCCAGCAGCTCGGGGGTCAGCACAGATACGCAGTATTTT
>TRBV6-5|TRBJ1-3|once|.
CASRSGSSGNTIYF
TGTGCCAGCAGGTCGGGGAGCTCTGGAAACACCATATATTTT
>TRBV19|TRBJ2-2|.|.
CASIEAGERELFF
TGTGCCAGTATCGAAGCAGGGGAGAGGGAGCTGTTTTTT